The rows below give T cell receptor beta chains drawn from one sample of a study of T-cell reconstitution after alpha-beta-depleted transplantation in children. TCRdb re-derived calls from the PCR reads in MiXCR, one entry per CDR3 protein. This sample has 300,000 to 400,000 distinct CDR3 sequences, with about an eighth found just once. This specimen consisted of PBMCs, obtained from the stem cell graft. These TCRs come from a human donor who donated a stem cell graft to a child with Fanconi anemia. CDR3s include the opening cysteine and the closing phenylalanine or tryptophan. Only part of the rows carry a size: once, few, many, or a class if the clone is expanded.

clone_size v_call cdr3_aa
few TRBV12-3/TRBV12-4 CASRVQGSSGELFF
many TRBV25-1 CASSVPGLNEQFF
. TRBV18 CASSLDRNPNEKLFF
few TRBV7-3 CASSLNTLGTGELFF
few TRBV19 CASTLGQGWTEAFF
few TRBV7-9 CASSWGDEKLFF
. TRBV4-1 CASSQEPNSIIEYF
. TRBV6-1 CASSPPSQLNTGELFF
few TRBV9 CASSVGQGGNYGYTF
. TRBV11-2 CASSSLVEGYYEQYF
. TRBV7-2 CASSWGGGQSPSYF
. TRBV6-1 CASNLPQGRSYEQYF
once TRBV10-1 CAGTEQRGDTQYF
few TRBV7-6 CASSLLGGGVNTEAFF
many TRBV10-3 CAISESETGLNEQFF
. TRBV6-6 CASSWEGVNEQFF
many TRBV12-3/TRBV12-4 CASSYPGQVDSEQYF
few TRBV5-1 CASSITGTGVATEAFF
many TRBV4-3 CVSSQGTPNTGELFF
. TRBV7-9 CASSQGDATEAFF
few TRBV12-3/TRBV12-4 CASSFPGLEEAFF
. TRBV20-1 CSVSPDGYTF
. TRBV5-1 CASSLDGFSTEAFF
. TRBV7-2 CASSFQGTASRNTIYF
many TRBV20-1 CSAEFSGGGTDTQYF
. TRBV28 CASSYDRGYGYTF
. TRBV6-1 CASRQQGTETQYF
. TRBV20-1 CSAGRGGDTQYF
many TRBV5-5 CASSPAQGAANEKLFF
few TRBV6-5 CASSYRTEYGYTF
. TRBV12-3/TRBV12-4 CAFSLTGDTEAFF
few TRBV25-1 CAYKGGETQYF
few TRBV2 CASSSGGARVYEQYF
many TRBV5-1 CASSLTGTGYTEAFF
. TRBV20-1 CSAKTSNYGYTF
. TRBV3-1 CASSQEGGLDYNEQFF
many TRBV28 CASTIQFTDTQYF
many TRBV29-1 CSVAAGAYTF
many TRBV4-3 CASSPGRGWTEAFF
many TRBV20-1 CSIGQGDEQFF
. TRBV3-1 CASSLRQRQGPDEAFF
. TRBV6-1 CASSEQGDTEAFF
few TRBV20-1 CSATQSPTFTGAKETQYF
. TRBV5-1 CASSLESQGYGYTF
many TRBV11-2 CASSLEQGAYNEQFF
. TRBV28 CASSLTRQATGYTF
. TRBV2 CASSEARGSTDTQYF
many TRBV5-1 CASSLLGSTGSGELFF
few TRBV20-1 CSASQGVNYGYTF
. TRBV20-1 CSAGASGMTYEQYF
. TRBV7-2 CASSLARGQGEQYF
. TRBV29-1 CSVLLDLAGKETQYF
few TRBV15 CATSTRQGNDEQFF
many TRBV6-2/TRBV6-3 CASSMPGETNEKLFF
many TRBV20-1 CSAQDRGKNQPQHF
few TRBV4-2 CASSQEAGGEQYF